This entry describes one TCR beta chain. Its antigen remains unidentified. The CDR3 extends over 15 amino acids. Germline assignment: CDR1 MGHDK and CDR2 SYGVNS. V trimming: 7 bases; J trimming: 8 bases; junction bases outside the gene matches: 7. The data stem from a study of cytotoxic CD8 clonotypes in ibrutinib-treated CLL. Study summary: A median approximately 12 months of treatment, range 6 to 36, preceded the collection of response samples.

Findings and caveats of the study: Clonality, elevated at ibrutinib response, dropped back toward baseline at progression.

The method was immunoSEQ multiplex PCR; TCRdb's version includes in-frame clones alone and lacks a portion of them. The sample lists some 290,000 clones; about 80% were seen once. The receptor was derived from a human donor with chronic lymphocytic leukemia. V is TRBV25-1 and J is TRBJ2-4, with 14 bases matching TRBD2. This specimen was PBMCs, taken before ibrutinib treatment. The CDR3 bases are TGTGCCAGCACCGGGACTAGCGGGAGAGGGGACATTCAGTACTTC. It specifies CASTGTSGRGDIQYF.